A selection of T cell receptor beta chains follows, all from one sample in a study of regulatory T cells in long-lasting Graves disease. TCRdb re-derived calls from the multiplex PCR reads in MiXCR, one entry per CDR3 protein. The table includes some 440,000 distinct CDR3 sequences, around 21% detected once. The starting material was peripheral blood mononuclear cells (PBMCs), obtained when the disease was refractory, from a patient treated with antithyroid drugs. These receptors originate from a female donor with Graves disease. CDR3s leave out the opening cysteine and the closing phenylalanine or tryptophan. A D gene is named only where the DNA matches it firmly.

. | TRBV3-1 | ASSTTGSDTEAF
. | TRBV7-9 | ASSLVGKGNTEAF
. | TRBV19 | ASSGQTNEKLF
. | TRBV5-5 | ASSFRVPGEQF
. | TRBV9 | ASSLGEPSTTQY
. | TRBV25-1 | ASSETERDYEQY
. | TRBV7-6 | ASSLGGIATNEKLF
. | TRBV20-1 | SARDLRASYEQY
TRBD1 | TRBV29-1 | SGATGGTEAF
TRBD2 | TRBV24-1 | ATSDPGTSEETQY
TRBD2 | TRBV7-2 | ASSALAHNTDTQY
. | TRBV9 | ASSVGGSPTEQY
. | TRBV12-3/TRBV12-4 | ASSSTSNEARVAGELF
. | TRBV9 | ASSAAWTANYGYT
. | TRBV7-2 | ASSLDLATFYEQY
. | TRBV20-1 | SARDSFTGNHEQY
TRBD2 | TRBV28 | ASSLGTSGRGTQY
. | TRBV19 | ASSMTGHPGYT
TRBD2 | TRBV9 | ASSAPGTSGNEQF
TRBD1 | TRBV7-9 | ASSSNSQGAVIANVLT
. | TRBV29-1 | SALMQYTEAF
. | TRBV20-1 | SARDGDTNIQY
. | TRBV7-2 | ASSLEGSTPIYEQY
TRBD2 | TRBV27 | ASSSLTAGDRSETQY
. | TRBV9 | ASSVGTGSPTF
. | TRBV5-5 | ASSLNNDPGYT
. | TRBV12-3/TRBV12-4 | ASRIGASAQETQY
. | TRBV24-1 | ATSDPSRGYT
TRBD2 | TRBV6-1 | ASSPAGGRETYEQY
. | TRBV28 | ASSPPDSPTNEKLF
. | TRBV6-1 | ASRRTTTNYGYT
TRBD1 | TRBV10-3 | AINRDRNYGYT
TRBD2 | TRBV10-3 | AISGGGFEQY
. | TRBV29-1 | SVETGVYEQY
TRBD2 | TRBV27 | ATRLAGGYEQY
TRBD1 | TRBV20-1 | SPRGYLETQY
. | TRBV5-1 | ASSLVVSYEQY
. | TRBV7-9 | ASSLSTAGRNQPQH
. | TRBV7-2 | ASVSQGIYGYT
. | TRBV28 | ASSLPPHQPQH
. | TRBV24-1 | ATSDVDFEQF
. | TRBV6-1 | ASSVGRYTEAF
. | TRBV7-9 | ASSSDATNEKLF